The text below deals with one T cell receptor (beta chain). No antigen is known for it. Together with a sample-barcoded 5' primer, a J-beta primer mix was included in a second PCR lasting about 7 to 12 cycles. Every sample returned 2.5 million or more CDR3-containing paired-end reads. TCRdb reprocessed the 5' RACE reads with MiXCR, giving one entry per CDR3 protein. This sample has around 1,800,000 distinct CDR3 sequences, with 35% to 50% found just once. The V and J ends lost 0 bases and 6 bases respectively, with 13 bases between them. This CDR3 is built from 15 residues. Germline CDR1 is LGHNA and CDR2 is YSLEER. The sample originates from a study of blood T cells in healthy people across ages. At the level of the study: When template switching was applied, about one barcoded beta molecule was captured per two T cells.

Study-level findings and limits: Among T cells, TCR beta diversity per million cells dropped roughly linearly as age rose.

The clonotype originates from a human donor in good health. This chain links TRBV4-3 with TRBJ2-3; D could derive from TRBD1 or TRBD2 (5 bases each). The sequencing input was blood. The CDR3 sequence: CASSQDRGEPDTQYF. In DNA, the CDR3 is TGCGCCAGCAGCCAAGATAGAGGGGAGCCTGATACGCAGTATTTT.